The entry that follows covers one T cell receptor (beta chain) sequence. Assay used: immunoSEQ multiplex PCR; TCRdb lists only in-frame clones, some missing. The sample consists of 410,000 or so clones, roughly 85% of them appearing once. The data are from a study of blood T cell repertoires in COVID-19. The V end was cut by 0 bases, the J end by 4 bases, with 13 bases between. CDR1 is SGHRS and CDR2 is YFSETQ in the germline V gene. This CDR3 spans 15 amino acids. The sequence derives from a woman in her 30s with active or convalescent COVID-19. The chain carries TRBV5-1 and TRBJ1-2; no reliable D call. Sequenced input: peripheral blood. The CDR3 DNA sequence: TGCGCCAGCAGCTTGGGGACTGTTGAACTCTATGGCTACACCTTC. Protein product: CASSLGTVELYGYTF. The full variable domain, with the rest looked up from reference TRBV5-1 and TRBJ1-2, is KAGVTQTPRYLIKTRGQQVTLSCSPISGHRSVSWYQQTPGQGLQFLFEYFSETQRNKGNFPGRFSGRQFSNSRSEMNVSTLELGDSALYLCASSLGTVELYGYTFGSGTRLTVV.